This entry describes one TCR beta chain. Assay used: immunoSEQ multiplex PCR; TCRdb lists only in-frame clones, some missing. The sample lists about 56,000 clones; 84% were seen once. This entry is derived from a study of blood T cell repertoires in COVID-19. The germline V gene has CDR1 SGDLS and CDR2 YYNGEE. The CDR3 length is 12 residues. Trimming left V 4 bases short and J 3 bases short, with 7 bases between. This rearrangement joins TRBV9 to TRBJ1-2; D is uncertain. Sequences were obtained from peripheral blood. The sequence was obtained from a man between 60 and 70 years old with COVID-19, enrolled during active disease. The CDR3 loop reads CASSLSHYGYTF. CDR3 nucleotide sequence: TGTGCCAGCAGCCTCTCCCACTATGGCTACACCTTC.